This TCR beta chain was obtained from a study of cytomegalovirus exposure and HLA in healthy donors. In the PCR, 60 Vbeta and 13 Jbeta primers were used. Clones were sequenced by immunoSEQ multiplex PCR, and TCRdb holds only the in-frame ones, with some missing. The sample includes 40,000 to 45,000 clones, 70% to 85% of them seen just once. CDR3 length equals 13 residues. V lost 4 bases and J 8 bases, leaving 14 bases between the germline ends. Germline V gene data show CDR1 as MDHEN and CDR2 as SYDVKM. Although they were nominally healthy when sampled, donors likely had unrecorded immune exposures. The sequenced sample consisted of PBMCs. The TCR comes from a man younger than 45 in good health and CMV-seronegative. The chain is built from TRBV28 and TRBJ1-2, with D perhaps TRBD1 (5 bases). As DNA, the CDR3 is TGTGCCAGCAGTTCCACAGGCCTCGGGGGCTACACCTTC. Its translation: CASSSTGLGGYTF.